This T cell receptor beta chain was sequenced for a study of blood T cell repertoires in COVID-19. CDR1 ENHRY and CDR2 SYGVKD come from the germline V gene. This CDR3 is built from 14 residues. The V end was cut by 7 bases, the J end by 6 bases, with 16 bases between. As handled by the study authors: Estimates of nucleated cell counts were drawn from the amplification of reference gene primers. This table comes from immunoSEQ multiplex PCR, and its TCRdb copy is limited to in-frame clones, with some not included. That table is the source of V, J and clone size, and D and trimming were worked out from the DNA. Counted here are about 240,000 clones, 85% to 90% occurring once; the ten biggest clones make up roughly 6.3%.

The TCR was taken from a man between 60 and 75 years old with acute or convalescent COVID-19. The gene calls are TRBV10-3 and TRBJ1-3; D uncertain. Sequenced material: peripheral blood. CDR3 loop: CAIKFSREENTIYF. The CDR3 nucleotides read TGTGCCATCAAATTTAGCCGAGAAGAAAACACCATATATTTT.